This T cell receptor beta chain was sequenced for a study of CXCR3-negative and CXCR3-positive naive CD8 T cells. Study-wide results and caveats: Partly lower CXCR3 expression followed cryopreservation, and most assays relied on fresh PBMCs. CXCR3-negative naive cells had less hydrophobic TRB CDR3s than did CXCR3-positive naive cells. Comparably high diversity marked both naive subsets, whereas memory CD8+ cells had much lower diversity. TRB CDR3 properties indicated TCR strength, while surface CD5 was similar across naive subsets.

The CD45RO-CCR7+CD27+CD95- phenotype denoted naive CD8+ T cells. A word on this clonotype: The antigen is undetermined.

UMI-labeled TRB cDNA libraries were prepared by 5' RACE. Reanalyzing the 5' RACE reads, TCRdb keeps one entry per CDR3 protein, without DNA. The sample yields roughly 100,000 distinct CDR3 sequences, of which the top ten take up approximately 0.37%. Germline V gene lookup returns CDR1 SSHAT and CDR2 FNYEAQ (reference sequence). The CDR3 totals 15 residues. The chain couples TRBV7-7 to TRBJ2-2; absent DNA, TCRdb's TRBD1 call cannot be checked. This sequence was found in a human donor in good health. Some clones in this sample may be carry-over from other donors' samples. Sequenced input: naive CXCR3+ CD8+ T cells from blood. The subset is: CD45RO-CCR7+CD27+CD95- naive CD8+ T cells expressing CXCR3 (TNR3+). The CDR3 is CASSLGQGPGGELFF.